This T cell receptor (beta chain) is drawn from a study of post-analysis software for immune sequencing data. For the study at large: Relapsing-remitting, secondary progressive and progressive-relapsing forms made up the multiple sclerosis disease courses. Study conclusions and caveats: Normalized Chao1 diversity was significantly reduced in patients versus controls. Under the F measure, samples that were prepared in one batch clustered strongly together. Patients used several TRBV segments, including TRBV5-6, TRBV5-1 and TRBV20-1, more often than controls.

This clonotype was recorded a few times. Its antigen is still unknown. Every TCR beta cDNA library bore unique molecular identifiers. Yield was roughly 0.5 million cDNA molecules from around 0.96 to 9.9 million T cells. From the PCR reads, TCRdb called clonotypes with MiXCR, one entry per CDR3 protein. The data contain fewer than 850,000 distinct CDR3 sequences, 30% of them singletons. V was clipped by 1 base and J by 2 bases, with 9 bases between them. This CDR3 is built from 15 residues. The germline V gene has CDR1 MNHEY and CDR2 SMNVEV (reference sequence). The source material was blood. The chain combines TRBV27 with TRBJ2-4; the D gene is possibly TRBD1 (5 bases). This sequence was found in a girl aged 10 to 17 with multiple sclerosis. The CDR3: CASSLFAGSKNIQYF. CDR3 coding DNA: TGTGCCAGCAGTTTATTCGCAGGGTCCAAAAACATTCAGTACTTC.